The 3 T cell receptor beta chains listed next were all sequenced from one sample in a study of T cells in Graves' hyperthyroidism and ophthalmopathy. Amplified TCR beta CDR3 regions came from RNA transcripts. With the HTBI primer set, the TCR CDR3 went through a first round of RT-PCR. A single record per CDR3 protein comes from TCRdb applying MiXCR to the multiplex PCR reads. The sample includes 750,000 to 950,000 distinct CDR3 sequences, more than 30% of them seen just once. Sequencing was done on a sample of blood. The receptors here all came from a man between 18 and 29 years old with Graves' hyperthyroidism.

About this clonotype itself: It may be a read error: a sequence one base away is much more abundant. The chain recombines TRBV20-1 with TRBJ1-5; D gene uncertain. Trimming removed 7 bases at V and 5 bases at J, with 15 bases between. CDR3 length: 13 residues. Per germline, CDR1 DFQATT and CDR2 SNEGSKA (reference sequence). The CDR3 loop is CSVRVRSYQPQHF. The CDR3 bases are TGCAGTGTAAGGGTAAGGAGCTATCAGCCCCAGCATTTT.

The V and J genes are TRBV10-3 and TRBJ1-2, with TRBD1 as a possible D gene (5 bases). This CDR3 has 12 amino acids. The germline V gene has CDR1 ENHRY and CDR2 SYGVKD. V was cut by 6 bases and J by 4 bases, with 9 bases left in between. CDR3 sequence (DNA): TGTGCCATCAGGGACAAGGGCTATGGCTACACCTTC. The encoded protein is CAIRDKGYGYTF.

This clonotype was seen many times. The chain combines TRBV19 with TRBJ1-6; a weak D match, TRBD1 (5 bases). V dropped 5 bases and J dropped 7 bases, with 15 bases sitting between them. Per germline, CDR1 LNHDA and CDR2 SQIVND (reference sequence). The CDR3 runs to 15 residues. Here the CDR3 DNA reads TGTGCCAGTAGTCTAAGTTGGGACTTCAATTCACCCCTCCACTTT. Its translation is CASSLSWDFNSPLHF.